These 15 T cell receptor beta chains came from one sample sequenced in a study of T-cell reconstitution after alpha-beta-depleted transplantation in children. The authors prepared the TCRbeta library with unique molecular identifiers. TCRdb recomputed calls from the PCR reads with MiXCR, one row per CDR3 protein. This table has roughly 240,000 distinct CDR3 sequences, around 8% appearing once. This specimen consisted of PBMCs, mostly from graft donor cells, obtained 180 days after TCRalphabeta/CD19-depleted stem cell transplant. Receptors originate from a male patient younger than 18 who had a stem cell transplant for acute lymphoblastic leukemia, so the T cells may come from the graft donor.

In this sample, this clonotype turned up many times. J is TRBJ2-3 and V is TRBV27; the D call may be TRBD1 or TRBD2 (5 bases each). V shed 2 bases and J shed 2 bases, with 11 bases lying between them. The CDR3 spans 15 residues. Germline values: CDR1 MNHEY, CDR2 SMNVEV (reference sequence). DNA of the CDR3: TGTGCCAGCAGTTTAACCCGGGGCCCCACAGATACGCAGTATTTT. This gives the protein CASSLTRGPTDTQYF.

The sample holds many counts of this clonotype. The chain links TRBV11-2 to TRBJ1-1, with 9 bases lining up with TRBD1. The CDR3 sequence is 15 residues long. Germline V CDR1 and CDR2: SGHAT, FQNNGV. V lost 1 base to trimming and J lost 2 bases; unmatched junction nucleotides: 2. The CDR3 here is CASSLVTGGNTEAFF. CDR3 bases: TGTGCCAGCAGCTTAGTGACAGGGGGAAACACTGAAGCTTTCTTT.

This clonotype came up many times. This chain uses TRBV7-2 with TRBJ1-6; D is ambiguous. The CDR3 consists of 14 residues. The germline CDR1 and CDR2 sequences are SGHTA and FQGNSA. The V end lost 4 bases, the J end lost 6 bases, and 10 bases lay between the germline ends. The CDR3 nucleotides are TGTGCCAGCAGCTCCCGGGTTATTAATTCACCCCTCCACTTT. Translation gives CASSSRVINSPLHF.

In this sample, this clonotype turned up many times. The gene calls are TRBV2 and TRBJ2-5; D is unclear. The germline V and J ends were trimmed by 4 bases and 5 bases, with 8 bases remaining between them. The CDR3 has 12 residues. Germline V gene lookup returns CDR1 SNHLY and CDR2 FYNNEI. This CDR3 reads CASSAHPETQYF. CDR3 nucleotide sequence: TGTGCCAGCAGTGCACACCCGGAGACCCAGTACTTC. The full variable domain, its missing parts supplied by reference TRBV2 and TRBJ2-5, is EPEVTQTPSHQVTQMGQEVILRCVPISNHLYFYWYRQILGQKVEFLVSFYNNEISEKSEIFDDQFSVERPDGSNFTLKIRSTKLEDSAMYFCASSAHPETQYFGPGTRLLVL.

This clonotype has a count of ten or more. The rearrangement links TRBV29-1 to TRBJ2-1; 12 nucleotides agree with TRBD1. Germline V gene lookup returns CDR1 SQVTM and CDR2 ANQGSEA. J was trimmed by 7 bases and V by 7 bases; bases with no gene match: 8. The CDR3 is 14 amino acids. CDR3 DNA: TGCAGCGCCCTGGGACAGGGGGCGATAAATGAGCAGTTCTTC. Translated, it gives CSALGQGAINEQFF.

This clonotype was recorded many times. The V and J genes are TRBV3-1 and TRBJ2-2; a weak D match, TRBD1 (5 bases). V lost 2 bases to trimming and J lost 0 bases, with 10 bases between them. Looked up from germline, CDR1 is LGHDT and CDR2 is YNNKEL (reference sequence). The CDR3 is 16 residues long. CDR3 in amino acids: CASSQRLTANTGELFF. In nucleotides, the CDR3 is TGTGCCAGCAGCCAACGGCTGACAGCGAACACCGGGGAGCTGTTTTTT.

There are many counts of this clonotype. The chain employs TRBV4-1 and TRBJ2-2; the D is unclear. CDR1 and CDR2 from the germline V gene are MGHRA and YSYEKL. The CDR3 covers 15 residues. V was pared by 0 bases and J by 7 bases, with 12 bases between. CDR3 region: CASSQDRVSGGELFF. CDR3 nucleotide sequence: TGCGCCAGCAGCCAAGACCGGGTTTCGGGCGGGGAGCTGTTTTTT.

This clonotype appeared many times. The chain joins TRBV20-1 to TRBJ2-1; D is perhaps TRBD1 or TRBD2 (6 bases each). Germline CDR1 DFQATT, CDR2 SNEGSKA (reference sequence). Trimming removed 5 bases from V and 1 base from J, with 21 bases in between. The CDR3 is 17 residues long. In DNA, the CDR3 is TGCAGTGCTCTCCCAGGGGTAGCGGTAAAGTCCTACAATGAGCAGTTCTTC. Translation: CSALPGVAVKSYNEQFF.

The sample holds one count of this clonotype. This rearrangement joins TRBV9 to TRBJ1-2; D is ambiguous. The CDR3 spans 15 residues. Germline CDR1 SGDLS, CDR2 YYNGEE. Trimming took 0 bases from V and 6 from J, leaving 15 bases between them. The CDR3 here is CASSVGDEGGNGYTF. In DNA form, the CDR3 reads TGTGCCAGCAGCGTAGGGGATGAAGGAGGGAATGGCTACACCTTC. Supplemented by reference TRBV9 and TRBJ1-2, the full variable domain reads DSGVTQTPKHLITATGQRVTLRCSPRSGDLSVYWYQQSLDQGLQFLIQYYNGEERAKGNILERFSAQQFPDLHSELNLSSLELGDSALYFCASSVGDEGGNGYTFGSGTRLTVV.

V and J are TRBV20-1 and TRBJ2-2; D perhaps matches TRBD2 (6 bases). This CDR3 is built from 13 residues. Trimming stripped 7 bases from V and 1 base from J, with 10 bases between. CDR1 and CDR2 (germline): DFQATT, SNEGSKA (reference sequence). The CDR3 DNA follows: TGCAGTGGGGCGGGGAAGAACACCGGGGAGCTGTTTTTT. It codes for CSGAGKNTGELFF.

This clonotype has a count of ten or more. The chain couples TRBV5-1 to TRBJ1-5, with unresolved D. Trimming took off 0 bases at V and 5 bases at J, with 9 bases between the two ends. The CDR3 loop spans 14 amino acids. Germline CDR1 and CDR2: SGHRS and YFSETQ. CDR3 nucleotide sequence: TGCGCCAGCAGCTTGGTCGGAGGGCATCAGCCCCAGCATTTT. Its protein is CASSLVGGHQPQHF.

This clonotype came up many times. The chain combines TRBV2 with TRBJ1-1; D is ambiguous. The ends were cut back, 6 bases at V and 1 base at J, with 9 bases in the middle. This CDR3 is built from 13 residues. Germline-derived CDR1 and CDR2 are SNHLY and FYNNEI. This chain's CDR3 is CASRKDSNTEAFF. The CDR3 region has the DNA TGTGCCAGCAGAAAGGATTCGAACACTGAAGCTTTCTTT.

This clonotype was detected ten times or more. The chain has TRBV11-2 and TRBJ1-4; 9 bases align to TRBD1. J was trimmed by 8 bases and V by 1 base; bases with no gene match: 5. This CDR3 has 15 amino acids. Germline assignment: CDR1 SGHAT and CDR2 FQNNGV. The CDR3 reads CASSLAGTGLEKLFF. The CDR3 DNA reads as TGTGCCAGCAGCTTAGCCGGGACAGGGCTGGAAAAACTGTTTTTT.

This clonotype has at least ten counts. The CDR3 DNA reads TGTGCCAGCAGCTTATGGGTCCCCTCTGGGGCCAACGTCCTGACTTTC. As protein: CASSLWVPSGANVLTF. The chain couples TRBV7-8 to TRBJ2-6; unclear D gene. In germline, CDR1 is SGHVS, CDR2 FQNEAQ. This CDR3 spans 16 amino acids. Trimming cost V 2 bases and J 0 bases, with 8 bases left between them.

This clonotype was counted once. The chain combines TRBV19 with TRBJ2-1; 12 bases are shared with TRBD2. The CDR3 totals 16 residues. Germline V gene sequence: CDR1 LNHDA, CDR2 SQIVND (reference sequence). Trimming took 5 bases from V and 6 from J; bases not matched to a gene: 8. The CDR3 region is CASSPRLAGARNEQFF. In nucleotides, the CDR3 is TGTGCCAGTAGTCCTCGACTAGCGGGGGCTCGCAATGAGCAGTTCTTC.